This TCR beta chain was identified during a study of blood T cell repertoires in COVID-19. Study-level background: T cells, B-cell-depleted T cells, or PBMCs provided the cDNA or gDNA that served as material.

Under the authors' procedure: Estimated nucleated cell counts came from reference gene primer amplification. The data were produced by immunoSEQ multiplex PCR, yet TCRdb's version contains in-frame clones alone and is incomplete. V and J calls and clone size are copied from that table; D and trimming were computed from the DNA. Counted here are around 100,000 clones, approximately 80% occurring once; the ten biggest clones make up around 11%. The specimen sequenced was peripheral blood. This sequence originates from a human donor in a cohort sampled during active COVID-19.

The CDR3 reads CASISNGETYEQYF. CDR3 DNA sequence: TGTGCCAGCATCTCAAACGGGGAGACCTACGAGCAGTACTTC. This chain links TRBV3-1 (or the pseudogene TRBV3-2) with TRBJ2-7; D is perhaps TRBD2 (5 bases). This CDR3 has 14 amino acids. The V and J ends lost 7 bases and 2 bases respectively, with 15 bases between them. Germline V CDR1 and CDR2: LGHDT, YNNKEL (reference sequence).